The next 7 T cell receptor beta chains were all read from a single sample in a study of OX40 agonist ivuxolimab in advanced cancers. Here immunoSEQ multiplex PCR was the method, and the copy in TCRdb shows in-frame clones only, minus some. The sample lists almost 85,000 clones; 89% were seen once. The starting material was CD4+ or CD8+ T cells sorted from blood, obtained in a trial of the OX40 agonist ivuxolimab. These receptors were taken from an adult with an advanced solid tumor such as melanoma, head and neck, liver or kidney cancer.

The V call is TRBV10-2, the J call TRBJ1-2, with 8 bases fitting TRBD1. V shed 2 bases, J shed 4 bases, and the junction held 9 bases outside the gene matches. The CDR3 loop spans 16 amino acids. Germline values: CDR1 WSHSY, CDR2 SAAADI. This CDR3 reads CASSEPRSGGAYGYTF. CDR3 nucleotide sequence: TGCGCCAGCAGTGAGCCGAGGTCAGGGGGCGCCTATGGCTACACCTTC.

The chain joins TRBV4-2 to TRBJ2-3; 12 bases map to TRBD2. The trim removed 0 bases at V and 0 bases at J, leaving 13 bases unmatched. The germline CDR1 and CDR2 sequences are LGHNA and YNFKEQ. The CDR3 totals 21 residues. Here the CDR3 reads CASSQDLASGGARGSTDTQYF. CDR3 coding DNA: TGTGCCAGCAGCCAAGATCTGGCTAGCGGGGGGGCCCGCGGGAGCACAGATACGCAGTATTTT.

This chain connects TRBV27 to TRBJ2-1, with 10 bases aligning to TRBD2. Germline CDR1 reads MNHEY; CDR2 reads SMNVEV (reference sequence). V gave up 8 bases and J gave up 3 bases; unmatched junction bases: 10. The CDR3 consists of 16 residues. The CDR3 nucleotides are TGTGCCAGCCGACCCATGATAGCGGGAGGCTACAATGAGCAGTTCTTC. Protein: CASRPMIAGGYNEQFF.

This chain connects TRBV6-5 to TRBJ2-7, with 15 bases matching TRBD2. The length of the CDR3 is 15 residues. Germline assignment: CDR1 MNHEY and CDR2 SVGAGI. Trimming took 8 bases from V and 6 from J; bases not matched to a gene: 8. Written as DNA, the CDR3 is TGTGCCAGCCGCTCAGGGACTAGCGGGGGGCTCGAGCAGTACGTC. Translation: CASRSGTSGGLEQYV.

This clone was recorded once. V is TRBV12-5 and J is TRBJ2-1, with D possibly being TRBD2 (6 bases). Trimming left V 6 bases short and J 3 bases short, with 15 bases between. The CDR3 sequence is 15 residues long. Germline lookup yields CDR1 LGHNT and CDR2 FRNRAP. CDR3 in amino acids: CASGRDSTGYNEQFF. CDR3 nucleotides: TGTGCTAGTGGACGGGACTCGACGGGCTACAATGAGCAGTTCTTC. The full variable domain, with the rest looked up from reference TRBV12-5 and TRBJ2-1, is DARVTQTPRHKVTEMGQEVTMRCQPILGHNTVFWYRQTMMQGLELLAYFRNRAPLDDSGMPKDRFSAEMPDATLATLKIQPSEPRDSAVYFCASGRDSTGYNEQFFGPGTRLTVL.

The V gene is TRBV7-5, the J gene TRBJ2-7; TRBD1, the table's D call, lacks a check against the DNA. TRBV7-5 has pseudogene status. The CDR3 extends over 16 amino acids. The CDR3 is CARSLVLQAGIYEQYV. As DNA, the CDR3 is TGTGCCAGAAGCTTAGTACTCCAGGCAGGGATCTACGAGCAGTACGTC.

The rearrangement uses TRBV5-1 and TRBJ2-3; 7 bases are a match to TRBD1. The CDR3 is made up of 13 amino acids. The germline V gene encodes CDR1 SGHRS and CDR2 YFSETQ. V shed 3 bases, J shed 5 bases, and the junction held 3 bases outside the gene matches. The CDR3 DNA sequence: TGCGCCAGCAGCTCCCAGGGGGAAGATACGCAGTATTTT. It specifies CASSSQGEDTQYF.